These 3 T cell receptor beta chains originate from one sample sequenced in a study of shared clonotypes between healthy human individuals. Clones were read by immunoSEQ multiplex PCR, and TCRdb kept only the in-frame ones, dropping some. The sample records about 1,900,000 clones, around 96% being singletons. The naive CD8 population came from CD45RO-negative cells selected for CCR7, without terminally differentiated effector memory CD45RA+ cells. Specimen: naive CD8+ T cells sorted from blood. All receptors derive from a man between 18 and 35 years old in good health.

V usage is TRBV9 and J usage is TRBJ2-7; D might be TRBD2 (6 bases). Germline CDR1 reads SGDLS; CDR2 reads YYNGEE. The CDR3 covers 14 residues. V lost 3 bases and J 2 bases, leaving 12 bases between the germline ends. The CDR3 DNA sequence: TGTGCCAGCAGCGGTAGCGGTTCCCCCTACGAGCAGTACTTC. Residues: CASSGSGSPYEQYF.

The gene calls are TRBV13 and TRBJ2-3; D gene uncertain. V lost 6 bases to trimming and J lost 2 bases, with 15 bases between them. The CDR3 length is 15 residues. CDR1 and CDR2 (germline): PRHDT, FYEKMQ (reference sequence). The CDR3 region has the DNA TGTGCCAGCAGTTCGGATGGTAGCCCCACAGATACGCAGTATTTT. Translation: CASSSDGSPTDTQYF.

The chain employs TRBV19 and TRBJ2-1; D remains unclear. This CDR3 has 11 residues. CDR1 and CDR2 (germline): LNHDA, SQIVND (reference sequence). Trimming removed 7 bases from V and 9 bases from J, with 10 bases in between. CDR3 DNA: TGTGCCAGTACCCTAAAGGGTGAGCAGTTCTTC. Translating it yields CASTLKGEQFF.